This T cell receptor (beta chain) was retrieved from a study of CD8 T cells in Susac syndrome. Study results and limitations: Among active patients and in TEMRA cells, CD8+ clonal expansion in Susac reached its peak.

As concerns this clonotype: What it recognizes is unknown.

Random hexamers primed reverse transcription of 0.5 to 1 ug RNA. With immunoSEQ multiplex PCR, TCR beta CDR3 was amplified across 54 Vbeta and 13 Jbeta. MiXCR, run by TCRdb on the immunoSEQ multiplex PCR reads, gives a single entry per CDR3 protein. Here the sample spans 75,000 to 95,000 distinct CDR3 sequences, approximately 93% being singletons. J was trimmed by 6 bases and V by 3 bases; bases with no gene match: 10. The CDR3 covers 15 residues. The germline V gene encodes CDR1 WSHSY and CDR2 SAAADI. The sample comprised CD8+ T cells from PBMCs. The genes are TRBV10-2 and TRBJ1-1; 7 nucleotides agree with TRBD1. The sequence was obtained from a human donor with Susac syndrome. The CDR3 spells CASSDGSQGRAEAFF. CDR3 DNA sequence: TGCGCCAGCAGTGACGGTTCACAGGGGAGGGCTGAAGCTTTCTTT.